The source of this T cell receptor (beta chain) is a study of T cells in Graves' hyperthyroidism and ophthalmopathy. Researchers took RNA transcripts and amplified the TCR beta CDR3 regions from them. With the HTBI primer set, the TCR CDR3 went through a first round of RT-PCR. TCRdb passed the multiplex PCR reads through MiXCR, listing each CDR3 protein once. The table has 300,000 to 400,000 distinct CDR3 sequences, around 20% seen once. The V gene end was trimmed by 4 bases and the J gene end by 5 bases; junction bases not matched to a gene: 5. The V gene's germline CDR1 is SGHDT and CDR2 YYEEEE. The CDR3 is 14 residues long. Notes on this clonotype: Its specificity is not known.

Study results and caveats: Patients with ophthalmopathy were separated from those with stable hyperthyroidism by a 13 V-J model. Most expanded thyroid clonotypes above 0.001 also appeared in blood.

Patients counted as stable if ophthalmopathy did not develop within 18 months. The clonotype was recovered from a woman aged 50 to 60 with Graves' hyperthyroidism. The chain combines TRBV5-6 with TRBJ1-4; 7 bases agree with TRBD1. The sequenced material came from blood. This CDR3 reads CASSRDRANEKLFF. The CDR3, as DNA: TGTGCCAGCAGCCGGGACAGAGCAAATGAAAAACTGTTTTTT.